This TCR beta chain was identified in a study of PD-L1 blockade in urothelial cancer. Into every PCR, synthetic TCR analog templates were spiked. Profiling relied on immunoSEQ multiplex PCR, and the TCRdb table lists in-frame clones only, not all of them. The sample holds some 110,000 clones, less than 95% seen once. Noted time point: peripheral blood 6 weeks after treatment start. This clone has only one observation. The ends lost 7 bases at V and 2 bases at J; junction bases unmatched: 6. CDR3 length: 14 residues. In germline, CDR1 is SNHLY, CDR2 FYNNEI. The genes are TRBV2 and TRBJ2-7, with TRBD2 matching 9 bases. The clonotype was recovered from a man between 60 and 75 years old with urothelial cancer. Specimen: PBMCs, collected around atezolizumab (anti-PD-L1) treatment. The CDR3 nucleotides are TGTGCCAGCACCTTAGCGGGAGCCACCTACGAGCAGTACTTC. This sequence encodes CASTLAGATYEQYF.